The 8 T cell receptor beta chains below come from one sample, sequenced in a study of blood T cell repertoires in COVID-19. Measured with immunoSEQ multiplex PCR; TCRdb has only the in-frame clones, and not every one. The sample lists approximately 170,000 clones; about 90% were seen once. The specimen sequenced was peripheral blood. The receptors come from a woman between 65 and 79 years old with acute or convalescent COVID-19.

V is TRBV9 and J is TRBJ2-2; 9 bases are a match to TRBD1. Germline V gene sequence: CDR1 SGDLS, CDR2 YYNGEE. This CDR3 contains 14 residues. After removal of 3 bases from V and 7 bases from J, the junction contained 4 bases not matched to a gene. The CDR3 loop reads CASSGTGGGGELFF. For the CDR3, the DNA is TGTGCCAGCAGCGGAACAGGGGGCGGCGGGGAGCTGTTTTTT.

The V call is TRBV11-2, the J call TRBJ1-2; D is possibly TRBD1 (6 bases). Germline values: CDR1 SGHAT, CDR2 FQNNGV. This CDR3 region has 12 residues. Trimming stripped 2 bases from V and 11 bases from J, with 12 bases between. The chain's CDR3 is CASSLRGGTYTF. As DNA, the CDR3 is TGTGCCAGCAGCTTAAGGGGGGGAACTTACACCTTC.

CDR3 coding DNA: TGTGCCAGCAGCTCCCGAGGAGGGAGAGGTGAGACCCAGTACTTC. Translating gives CASSSRGGRGETQYF. V usage is TRBV11-3 and J usage is TRBJ2-5, with D perhaps TRBD2 (6 bases). Deletions cut 4 bases from V and 5 bases from J, with 17 bases between. Germline lookup yields CDR1 SGHNT and CDR2 YENEEA. This CDR3 spans 15 amino acids.

This chain joins TRBV28 and TRBJ1-2; TRBD1 agrees at 8 bases. V gave up 1 base and J gave up 6 bases; unmatched junction bases: 7. The CDR3 contains 15 residues. Germline assignment: CDR1 MDHEN and CDR2 SYDVKM. In DNA form, the CDR3 reads TGTGCCAGCAGTTTATATAGACAGGGGTTCGATGGCTACACCTTC. Protein product: CASSLYRQGFDGYTF.

The CDR3 DNA reads as TGTGCCAGCAGCCTCGGGACAGGGACCGGAAACACCATATATTTT. Translated, it gives CASSLGTGTGNTIYF. V and J are TRBV4-2 and TRBJ1-3, with 9 bases that match TRBD1. V lost 4 bases, J lost 4 bases, and 5 bases stayed unmatched. This CDR3 region has 15 residues. Germline CDR1 reads LGHNA; CDR2 reads YNFKEQ.

The J gene is TRBJ2-6, the V gene TRBV4-2; D uncertain. CDR1 LGHNA and CDR2 YNFKEQ come from the germline V gene. V lost 0 bases and J 9 bases, leaving 9 bases between the germline ends. The CDR3 runs 14 residues. The chain's CDR3 is CASSQDNGGNVLTF. The CDR3 nucleotides are TGTGCCAGCAGCCAAGATAACGGCGGCAACGTCCTGACTTTC.

This clone has a handful of counts. The CDR3: CASSQSGGSYEQYF. CDR3 nucleotide sequence: TGTGCCAGCAGCCAGAGCGGGGGGTCCTACGAGCAGTACTTC. V gene TRBV7-2 combines with J gene TRBJ2-7, with 9 bases fitting TRBD2. Losses at the gene ends were 5 bases for V and 1 base for J; bases not matched to a gene: 3. Germline V gene data show CDR1 as SGHTA and CDR2 as FQGNSA. There are 14 residues in the CDR3.

The chain has TRBV27 and TRBJ1-4; D gene ambiguous. The CDR3 is 15 residues long. The germline V gene has CDR1 MNHEY and CDR2 SMNVEV (reference sequence). V was trimmed by 4 bases and J by 5 bases, leaving 14 bases between them. CDR3 amino acids: CASSSRGPLNEKLFF. The CDR3 nucleotides read TGTGCCAGCAGTTCGCGAGGGCCCTTAAATGAAAAACTGTTTTTT.